This entry describes one T cell receptor (beta chain). Authors' processing steps: Scientists estimated how many nucleated cells there were by amplifying reference gene primers. Repertoires were generated with immunoSEQ multiplex PCR, while TCRdb's copy carries only in-frame clones and drops some. D and trimming come from the DNA, and the V and J calls and clone size come from that table. The data hold some 670,000 clones, with around 90% observed a single time. This entry is derived from a study of blood T cell repertoires in COVID-19. Study-level information: The samples span acute and convalescent COVID-19 from the United States, Italy and Spain. Sample material is recorded as cDNA or gDNA derived from T cells, B-cell-depleted T cells, or PBMCs.

V dropped 2 bases and J dropped 5 bases, with 13 bases sitting between them. The CDR3 has 14 amino acids. From germline, CDR1 is SGHRS and CDR2 YFSETQ. Sequencing was performed on peripheral blood. The rearrangement uses TRBV5-1 and TRBJ1-2; D possibly corresponds to TRBD1 (6 bases). The sequence was obtained from a woman aged 18-30 years with acute or convalescent COVID-19. CDR3 in DNA: TGCGCCAGCAGCTTTGAGGGGGAACCTTATGGCTACACCTTC. Protein sequence: CASSFEGEPYGYTF. Looking up the rest from reference TRBV5-1 and TRBJ1-2 gives the full variable domain: KAGVTQTPRYLIKTRGQQVTLSCSPISGHRSVSWYQQTPGQGLQFLFEYFSETQRNKGNFPGRFSGRQFSNSRSEMNVSTLELGDSALYLCASSFEGEPYGYTFGSGTRLTVV.